These 21 T cell receptor beta chains came from one sample sequenced in a study of T cell changes during pregnancy in multiple sclerosis. The assay was immunoSEQ multiplex PCR, and TCRdb's table has in-frame clones only and misses some. Among about 55,000 clones listed, just under 90% were seen once. Sequencing used CD4+ T cells from peripheral blood mononuclear cells, obtained in the first trimester of pregnancy. The receptors shown here come from a female donor with multiple sclerosis, enrolled in a pregnancy study.

This chain connects TRBV6-6 to TRBJ2-1; 7 nucleotides align to TRBD2. This CDR3 has 15 residues. Germline V gene lookup returns CDR1 MNHNY and CDR2 SVGAGI (reference sequence). The V gene end was trimmed by 2 bases and the J gene end by 9 bases; junction bases not matched to a gene: 10. The CDR3 loop reads CASSYGGSPVGEQFF. CDR3 bases: TGTGCCAGCAGTTACGGCGGGAGCCCCGTCGGTGAGCAGTTCTTC.

With respect to this clone: The identical CDR3 is also encoded by other nucleotide sequences in the sample. The DNA of the CDR3 is TGTGCCAGTAGTATACGGACTAGCGGTTACAATGAGCAGTTCTTC. Protein: CASSIRTSGYNEQFF. This chain links TRBV19 with TRBJ2-1, with 10 bases identical to TRBD2. This CDR3 spans 15 amino acids. Trimming removed 2 bases from V and 4 bases from J; junction bases left unmatched: 2. Germline V gives CDR1 LNHDA, CDR2 SQIVND (reference sequence).

This chain uses TRBV18 with TRBJ2-2; 10 bases map to TRBD2. Germline CDR1 KGHSH, CDR2 LQKENI. The CDR3 covers 18 residues. The J segment lost 4 bases and the V segment lost 3 bases, leaving 11 bases of the junction unmatched. The CDR3 sequence: CASSPLPKREGGTGELFF. CDR3 nucleotide sequence: TGTGCCAGCTCACCCCTCCCGAAGCGGGAGGGCGGCACCGGGGAGCTGTTTTTT.

Only a few counts were recorded for this clone. The chain joins TRBV7-6 to TRBJ1-1; 7 bases agree with TRBD1. The CDR3 runs 15 residues. The V gene's germline CDR1 is SGHVS and CDR2 FNYEAQ. The V segment lost 5 bases and the J segment 4 bases; nucleotides outside the gene matches: 10. The CDR3 spells CASSPYNSGGTEAFF. DNA for the CDR3: TGTGCCAGCAGCCCCTACAATTCAGGGGGCACTGAAGCTTTCTTT.

The chain uses TRBV5-1 and TRBJ1-5, with 7 bases identical to TRBD1. Per the germline V gene, CDR1 is SGHRS and CDR2 is YFSETQ. Trimming cost V 2 bases and J 8 bases; bases outside gene matches: 4. CDR3 length: 13 residues. The CDR3, as DNA: TGCGCCAGCAGCTTACAGGGGTCGGAGCCCCAGCATTTT. Translation: CASSLQGSEPQHF.

This chain uses TRBV4-1 with TRBJ2-1, with D possibly TRBD2 on 5 matching bases. The CDR3 has 14 residues. The germline V gene has CDR1 MGHRA and CDR2 YSYEKL. The V end was cut by 1 base, the J end by 8 bases, with 12 bases between. As DNA, the CDR3 is TGCGCCAGCAGCCAAGGTAGCGCCCCGGATGAGCAGTTCTTC. It codes for CASSQGSAPDEQFF.

This clone is a singleton in its sample. This chain connects TRBV2 to TRBJ2-5; 8 bases are shared with TRBD1. V was clipped by 5 bases and J by 0 bases; unmatched bases: 8. This CDR3 comprises 16 residues. From germline, CDR1 is SNHLY and CDR2 FYNNEI. The CDR3 nucleotides read TGTGCCAGCAGTTCAACCGGGACAGGCGACCAAGAGACCCAGTACTTC. Its protein is CASSSTGTGDQETQYF.

This chain joins TRBV18 and TRBJ1-4; weak D call: TRBD1 (6 bases). The CDR3 runs to 14 residues. Trimming took off 6 bases at V and 8 bases at J, with 16 bases between the two ends. Germline CDR1 reads KGHSH; CDR2 reads LQKENI. Here the CDR3 DNA reads TGTGCCAGCTCCCCCTTGGGAAGGGGGGAAAAACTGTTTTTT. Its translation: CASSPLGRGEKLFF.

This chain uses TRBV10-1 with TRBJ2-2; 8 bases are shared with TRBD2. This CDR3 is built from 19 residues. Germline V gene sequence: CDR1 WNHNN, CDR2 SYGVQD (reference sequence). V trimming: 7 bases; J trimming: 6 bases; junction bases outside the gene matches: 22. The DNA of the CDR3 is TGCGCCAGCACCCCGCAGAATAATCGGACTAGCTTTCATCCCGGGGAGCTGTTTTTT. Amino acids: CASTPQNNRTSFHPGELFF.

The genes are TRBV19 and TRBJ1-1, with D perhaps matching TRBD1 (5 bases). Germline V lookup: CDR1 LNHDA, CDR2 SQIVND (reference sequence). V shed 3 bases and J shed 1 base, with 9 bases lying between them. The CDR3 runs to 14 residues. The CDR3: CASSIRGENTEAFF. The CDR3 nucleotides read TGTGCCAGTAGTATTAGGGGCGAGAACACTGAAGCTTTCTTT. Together with reference TRBV19 and TRBJ1-1, the CDR3 gives the full variable domain: DGGITQSPKYLFRKEGQNVTLSCEQNLNHDAMYWYRQDPGQGLRLIYYSQIVNDFQKGDIAEGYSVSREKKESFPLTVTSAQKNPTAFYLCASSIRGENTEAFFGQGTRLTVV.

The chain carries TRBV15 and TRBJ2-3; tentative D call: TRBD2 (5 bases). The CDR3 sequence is 13 residues long. CDR1 LNHNV and CDR2 YYDKDF come from the germline V gene (reference sequence). V was shortened by 5 bases and J by 1 base, with 7 bases between the two germline ends. CDR3 sequence: CATSRRGTDTQYF. The CDR3 nucleotides are TGTGCCACCAGCCGGCGGGGCACAGATACGCAGTATTTT.

The chain links TRBV10-3 to TRBJ2-7; 8 bases map to TRBD1. Germline values: CDR1 ENHRY, CDR2 SYGVKD. The CDR3 runs 14 residues. V shed 4 bases, J shed 6 bases, and the junction held 8 bases outside the gene matches. Here the CDR3 DNA reads TGTGCCATCAGTGGAGGACAGGGCGTTTTCGAGCAGTACTTC. Its translation: CAISGGQGVFEQYF.

This clone appeared once. This chain links TRBV18 with TRBJ2-2; 7 bases are a match to TRBD1. The V gene end was trimmed by 6 bases and the J gene end by 3 bases; junction bases not matched to a gene: 7. Germline CDR1 and CDR2: KGHSH and LQKENI. This CDR3 has 15 amino acids. CDR3 sequence reads: CASSIQGFDTGELFF. CDR3 sequence (DNA): TGTGCCAGCTCGATACAGGGGTTTGACACCGGGGAGCTGTTTTTT.

The chain employs TRBV9 and TRBJ1-4; a weak D match, TRBD1 (5 bases). Germline CDR1 SGDLS, CDR2 YYNGEE. Trimming took off 3 bases at V and 7 bases at J, with 16 bases between the two ends. The CDR3 runs to 15 residues. Here the CDR3 reads CASSAGGIGSEKLFF. The CDR3 region has the DNA TGTGCCAGCAGCGCGGGGGGGATAGGGTCTGAAAAACTGTTTTTT.

In this sample, this clone turned up once. V usage is TRBV5-4 and J usage is TRBJ1-4; no reliable D call. The length of the CDR3 is 14 residues. The germline gives CDR1 SGHNT, CDR2 YYREEE (reference sequence). V dropped 4 bases and J dropped 3 bases, with 10 bases sitting between them. CDR3 in DNA: TGTGCCAGCAGCCCCGGGGTAGCTAATGAAAAACTGTTTTTT. Protein product: CASSPGVANEKLFF.

The chain uses TRBV18 and TRBJ2-2, with a weak D call TRBD2 (5 bases). Per germline, CDR1 KGHSH and CDR2 LQKENI. V was cut by 0 bases and J by 3 bases, with 11 bases left in between. The CDR3 is 16 amino acids. The CDR3 sequence: CASSPPTGIDTGELFF. The CDR3 DNA sequence: TGTGCCAGCTCACCACCTACCGGGATAGACACCGGGGAGCTGTTTTTT.

CDR3 residues: CASETSARDYEQYF. The CDR3 bases are TGTGCCAGCGAAACTAGCGCAAGAGACTACGAGCAGTACTTC. The chain has TRBV28 and TRBJ2-7; 7 bases line up with TRBD2. Losses at the gene ends were 8 bases for V and 3 bases for J; bases not matched to a gene: 10. CDR3 length: 14 amino acids. Germline V gives CDR1 MDHEN, CDR2 SYDVKM.

The chain has TRBV19 and TRBJ1-4, with a weak D call TRBD1 (5 bases). V gave up 10 bases and J gave up 5 bases, with 20 bases separating them. CDR3 length equals 15 residues. Germline-derived CDR1 and CDR2 are LNHDA and SQIVND (reference sequence). CDR3 DNA: TGTGCCACCGGTAGGGACTCCTCGGGGAATGAAAAACTGTTTTTT. Protein sequence: CATGRDSSGNEKLFF. The variable domain in full, completed from reference TRBV19 and TRBJ1-4, reads DGGITQSPKYLFRKEGQNVTLSCEQNLNHDAMYWYRQDPGQGLRLIYYSQIVNDFQKGDIAEGYSVSREKKESFPLTVTSAQKNPTAFYLCATGRDSSGNEKLFFGSGTQLSVL.

The chain couples TRBV5-1 to TRBJ2-7; TRBD1 matches 10 bases. The CDR3 runs to 14 residues. V gave up 0 bases and J gave up 7 bases; unmatched junction bases: 4. From germline, CDR1 is SGHRS and CDR2 YFSETQ. DNA of the CDR3: TGCGCCAGCAGCTTGGAGACAGGGGGCGGGGAGCAGTACTTC. Translating gives CASSLETGGGEQYF.

The rearrangement links TRBV5-6 to TRBJ2-7; D remains ambiguous. CDR3 size: 11 residues. Trimming took 2 bases from V and 7 from J, leaving 7 bases between them. Germline assignment: CDR1 SGHDT and CDR2 YYEEEE. CDR3 sequence (DNA): TGTGCCAGCAGCTTTTTGGCAGAGCAGTACTTC. Its translation: CASSFLAEQYF.

The J gene is TRBJ2-5, the V gene TRBV7-9, with a weak D call TRBD2 (6 bases). CDR1 SEHNR and CDR2 FQNEAQ come from the germline V gene (reference sequence). The CDR3 consists of 14 residues. The V end was cut by 6 bases, the J end by 0 bases, with 11 bases between. The CDR3 protein is CASRRREYQETQYF. CDR3 nucleotides: TGTGCCAGCAGAAGGAGGGAGTACCAAGAGACCCAGTACTTC.